Following are 5 T cell receptor beta chains from one sample sequenced in a study of cytomegalovirus exposure and HLA in healthy donors. Vbeta (60) and Jbeta (13) primers were used in the PCR. Libraries were prepared by immunoSEQ multiplex PCR; TCRdb keeps only in-frame clonotypes and omits some of them. The data contain some 85,000 clones, more than 60% of them singletons. The sample consisted of PBMCs. The receptors here all came from a man in his late teens or twenties in good health and CMV-seropositive.

This chain connects TRBV10-3 to TRBJ2-3; D is ambiguous. This CDR3 spans 12 amino acids. Germline V lookup: CDR1 ENHRY, CDR2 SYGVKD. Trimming took off 2 bases at V and 5 bases at J, with 5 bases between the two ends. Written as DNA, the CDR3 is TGTGCCATCAGTGAGGGCGGAGATACGCAGTATTTT. The encoded protein is CAISEGGDTQYF.

This CDR3 reads CASSVTGGYTF. The CDR3 DNA reads as TGTGCCAGCAGTGTTACGGGTGGCTACACCTTC. The chain links TRBV6-1 to TRBJ1-2; D not certain. CDR1 is MNHNS and CDR2 is SASEGT in the germline V gene. V shed 4 bases and J shed 7 bases, with 7 bases lying between them. The CDR3 runs to 11 residues.

This chain uses TRBV10-3 with TRBJ2-1; 7 bases are a match to TRBD2. V lost 4 bases and J lost 9; bases outside the gene matches: 6. The CDR3 spans 13 residues. Germline values: CDR1 ENHRY, CDR2 SYGVKD. Here the CDR3 reads CAISAREDGEQFF. DNA of the CDR3: TGTGCCATCAGTGCCCGGGAGGATGGTGAGCAGTTCTTC.

The J gene is TRBJ2-3, the V gene TRBV5-6, with D possibly being TRBD1 (6 bases). Trimming left V 5 bases short and J 4 bases short, with 11 bases between. Per germline, CDR1 SGHDT and CDR2 YYEEEE. The CDR3 has 13 residues. The CDR3 nucleotides are TGTGCCAGCAGTCTCAGGGGCCCAGATACGCAGTATTTT. Protein: CASSLRGPDTQYF.

CDR3 sequence: CASSLLGQGSYEQYF. The CDR3 DNA follows: TGTGCCAGCAGTTTATTGGGACAGGGTAGCTACGAGCAGTACTTC. The genes are TRBV27 and TRBJ2-7, with TRBD1 matching 9 bases. J gave up 3 bases and V 1 base, and 4 bases lay outside the gene matches. The CDR3 length is 15 residues. Germline lookup yields CDR1 MNHEY and CDR2 SMNVEV (reference sequence).